Given below is one T cell receptor (beta chain) in context. Antigen specificity is unknown. One end of the junction does not line up with germline, which may come from a read error. The entry originates in a study of cytomegalovirus exposure and HLA in healthy donors. Study results and caveats: A later analysis showed HLA-associated TCR beta chains outstripping equally common others in clonal expansion.

The PCR had 60 Vbeta and 13 Jbeta primers. Profiled with immunoSEQ multiplex PCR; TCRdb holds only in-frame clones, not every one. The sample has 150,000 to 200,000 clones, 79% seen once. Sequencing was carried out using PBMCs. The origin of this receptor is a woman aged 45-65 years in good health and CMV-seronegative.

The chain's CDR3 is CSSSPRTVNTEAFF. DNA for the CDR3: TGTTCCAGCAGCCCAAGGACAGTGAACACTGAAGCTTTCTTT. The chain has TRBV7-9 and TRBJ1-1, with D maybe TRBD1 (6 bases). The germline V gene has CDR1 SEHNR and CDR2 FQNEAQ (reference sequence). The CDR3 is 14 residues long.